This T cell receptor (beta chain) was sequenced for a study of early T cells in non-severe SARS-CoV-2 infection (dated by TCRdb to about 2021). General notes on the study: Bulk RNA from unsorted whole blood was used for TCR sequencing, so alpha and beta chains could not be paired. Study-wide findings and limitations: VDJdb matching was skewed toward anti-spike CD8 responses and likely underestimated virus-specific expansions, missing private and CD4 specificities.

This clonotype was seen repeatedly, ten times or more. There is no known antigen for this receptor. Base qualities are not provided; no much larger clone lies one nucleotide away. This was a case-control study nested in a cohort of healthcare workers in London, UK, who had nasopharyngeal swab PCR tests and blood samples taken every week. Healthcare workers were recruited during the week of the UK lockdown, between 23 and 31 March 2020, and followed weekly for up to about 15 weeks. The receptor library was made with 5' RACE. The sample was run on a NextSeq 500. The TCR library protocol attached unique molecular identifiers to individual cDNA molecules to correct for sequencing error and PCR bias. Both TCR alpha and beta chains were sequenced, and tight co-correlation was observed between alpha and beta sequence abundances in each sample. On the study's bioinformatics: V gene, J gene and CDR3 annotation of TCR sequences was performed with Decombinator V4. Expanded TCRs were defined as changing significantly between any two time points under a Poisson model with p below 0.0001. Abundances of TCRs were expressed as counts per million after normalisation to the total number of TCRs sequenced in each sample. VDJdb, accessed 1 November 2021, was searched for CMV, EBV and SARS-CoV-2 annotated TCRs, with TCRs annotated for multiple antigens excluded. TCRdb itself trimmed the public reads at Q25 with fastp, ran MiXCR and retained productive beta chains. Every CDR3 protein is listed once, alongside the most common genes and DNA of its rows. What appears here as the V and J calls and clone size reflects TCRdb's work, not the paper's. Across this sample there are under 70,000 distinct CDR3 sequences, with 5.9% seen only once. The top ten constitute around 3.3% of the sample.

The material was whole blood, obtained at baseline. The sequence was obtained from an adult who was a healthcare worker with PCR-confirmed SARS-CoV-2 infection or an uninfected control (not recorded which).

CDR3 region: CASSLSSGAYEQYF. The DNA sequence is as follows: TGTGCCAGCAGCCTGTCTAGCGGGGCCTACGAGCAGTACTTC. The V and J segments used are TRBV11-2 and TRBJ2-7, with 9 middle bases fitting TRBD2. CDR1 SGHAT and CDR2 FQNNGV are derived from the germline V gene. Its CDR3 holds 14 amino acids, cysteine through phenylalanine. Only CDR3 DNA is held: 42 bases, read in frame from base 1. From V the trimming removes 5 bases and from J it removes 2 bases, while the gene matches leave 4 bases of the junction unaccounted for.